This TCR beta chain was captured by sequencing in a study of control samples from healthy donors and cancer patients. The method was immunoSEQ multiplex PCR; TCRdb's version includes in-frame clones alone and lacks a portion of them. Among 120,000 or so clones listed, 85% to 95% were seen once. Germline loops: CDR1 MNHNS, CDR2 SASEGT. The V end lost 1 base, the J end lost 2 bases, and 8 bases lay between the germline ends. CDR3 length equals 14 residues. The sample holds one count of this clone. V usage is TRBV6-1 and J usage is TRBJ2-5, with TRBD2 as a possible D gene (6 bases). The sequence derives from a man aged 80 or over with head and neck cancer. What was sequenced was PBMCs. Here the CDR3 reads CASSEDSGQETQYF. As DNA, the CDR3 is TGTGCCAGCAGTGAAGATAGCGGACAAGAGACCCAGTACTTC.